The TCR beta chain under discussion was sequenced for a study of shared clonotypes between healthy human individuals. Study-wide background: Serving as donors were two women and a few men, whose ages spanned 18 to 49.

The repertoire was sequenced with immunoSEQ multiplex PCR; TCRdb's copy has only in-frame clones and lacks some. The data contain fewer than 600,000 clones, roughly 78% of them singletons. Notes on the study in general: The small donor group covered limited genetic and exposure diversity.

To note about this clone: Its specificity is not known.

Researchers drew on about 94 million PBMCs for genomic DNA from unsorted samples. Germline CDR1 is SQVTM and CDR2 is ANQGSEA. This CDR3 has 16 amino acids. V gave up 7 bases and J gave up 0 bases; unmatched junction bases: 6. The sequencing sample was made of PBMCs. This rearrangement joins TRBV29-1 to TRBJ2-4, with TRBD2 matching over 13 bases. This receptor was obtained from a woman aged 40 to 49 in good health. Some clones in this sample may be carry-over from other donors' samples. DNA for the CDR3: TGCAGCGCCGGACTAGCGGGAGAGTTAGCCAAAAACATTCAGTACTTC. Amino acid sequence: CSAGLAGELAKNIQYF.